This record covers a single TCR beta chain. The antigen is not known. TCRdb's copy holds only in-frame clones and misses some; the assay was immunoSEQ multiplex PCR. The sample has some 2,500,000 clones; 93% are singletons. This sample is part of a study of shared clonotypes between healthy human individuals. Study-wide results and caveats: Although depth was large, rarefaction showed that sequencing of the sorted subsets was incomplete. Sampling involved blood alone; tissue repertoires likely differ.

Sequenced: naive CD4+ T cells from PBMCs. Noted subset: CD45RA+ positively selected. The sequence derives from a man aged 18 to 35 in good health. Some clones in this sample may be carry-over from other donors' samples.

The CDR3 protein is CASSSDGAGYEQYF. DNA for the CDR3: TGCGCCAGCAGCTCAGACGGGGCAGGCTACGAGCAGTACTTC. V usage is TRBV5-1 and J usage is TRBJ2-7; tentatively, D is TRBD1 or TRBD2 (5 bases each). The CDR3 runs 14 residues. V lost 3 bases and J lost 3, with 13 bases in between. Per the germline V gene, CDR1 is SGHRS and CDR2 is YFSETQ.